This TCR beta chain derives from a study of neurological immune-mediated disorders. Time point denoted: longitudinal time-point 3. The unsorted libraries originated from 2 million PBMCs that had been stored at -80 C. 5'RACE with 10-nucleotide random UMIs generated the cDNA. Via MiXCR, TCRdb re-called the 5' RACE reads, giving one row per CDR3 protein. The data hold tens of thousands of distinct CDR3 sequences, with roughly an eighth observed a single time. With V trimmed by 2 bases and J by 5 bases, 2 bases remained unmatched. This CDR3 has 14 residues. Germline CDR1 and CDR2: SGHDT and YYEEEE. Sequencing used PBMCs. The TCR was taken from a male donor with HTLV-1-associated myelopathy (HAM/TSP). The chain is built from TRBV5-6 and TRBJ2-3; TRBD1 matches 10 bases. The CDR3 region is CASSLGDRGDTQYF. In DNA form, the CDR3 reads TGTGCCAGCAGCTTAGGGGACAGGGGAGATACGCAGTATTTT.